A selection of T cell receptor beta chains follows, all from one sample in a study of T-cell reconstitution after alpha-beta-depleted transplantation in children. TCRdb recomputed calls from the PCR reads with MiXCR, one row per CDR3 protein. Of about a million distinct CDR3 sequences in the sample, 25% to 35% are singletons; the top ten hold 28%. The source material was PBMCs, mostly from graft donor cells, sampled 360 days after TCRalphabeta/CD19-depleted stem cell transplant. These receptors were obtained from a boy under two years old who had a stem cell transplant for SCID, so the T cells may come from the graft donor. The CDR3 runs from the conserved cysteine through the conserved F or W. Fields, in order: J gene, D gene, V gene, clone size, CDR3 DNA, CDR3 protein. D genes are given only for firm matches. The size of a clone is reported for some rows only, either as once, few or many, or as a class for expanded clones.

TRBJ2-1 | TRBD1 | TRBV12-3/TRBV12-4 | - | TGTGCCAGCAGTTTAATGGGACAGGGATACGAGCAGTTCTTC | CASSLMGQGYEQFF
TRBJ1-6 | - | TRBV5-1 | few | TGCGCCAGCAGCCCGGAATCGTCCCGTGGTTCACCCCTCCACTTT | CASSPESSRGSPLHF
TRBJ2-5 | - | TRBV7-9 | - | TGTGCCAGCAGCCATGACAACCAAGAGACCCAGTACTTC | CASSHDNQETQYF
TRBJ1-1 | - | TRBV20-1 | few | TGCAGTGCCCGTCCCATAGGGACGTACACTGAAGCTTTCTTT | CSARPIGTYTEAFF
TRBJ2-1 | TRBD2 | TRBV5-1 | - | TGCGCCAGCAGAAGCATAGCGGGGGGGGTCAATGAGCAGTTCTTC | CASRSIAGGVNEQFF
TRBJ2-5 | TRBD2 | TRBV5-6 | few | TGTGCCAGCAGCTTTCGGACTAGCGGGGTCAGGGAGACCCAGTACTTC | CASSFRTSGVRETQYF
TRBJ2-3 | - | TRBV20-1 | few | TGCAGTGCTATCCGGGTGCTCACAGATACGCAGTATTTT | CSAIRVLTDTQYF
TRBJ2-2 | - | TRBV6-5 | - | TGTGCCAGCGGGTGGCCGCCTACTGTCACCGGGGAGCTGTTTTTT | CASGWPPTVTGELFF
TRBJ2-3 | - | TRBV14 | - | TGTGCCAGCAGCCAAGATAGAGGGACCCAAGATACGCAGTATTTT | CASSQDRGTQDTQYF
TRBJ1-6 | TRBD1 | TRBV29-1 | - | TGCAGCGTTGACCCGACAGGGGATGGCCCCCTCCACTTT | CSVDPTGDGPLHF
TRBJ2-5 | TRBD2 | TRBV3-1 | - | TGTGCCAGCAGCCAAGTGGAACGGGGGGGCCGTACGGAGACCCAGTACTTC | CASSQVERGGRTETQYF
TRBJ2-2 | - | TRBV12-3/TRBV12-4 | - | TGTGCCAGCAGTCACGAACTAATGGCGTCCACCGGGGAGCTGTTTTTT | CASSHELMASTGELFF
TRBJ1-4 | - | TRBV2 | few | TGTGCCAGCAACGCCCGGGGGGCCACTAATGAAAAACTGTTTTTT | CASNARGATNEKLFF
TRBJ2-3 | TRBD2 | TRBV28 | few | TGTGGCGCCGCTAGCGGGGGGACCACAGATACGCAGTATTTT | CGAASGGTTDTQYF
TRBJ1-5 | - | TRBV10-3 | - | TGTGCCATCAGTGACAGGGACGATCAGCCCCAGCATTTT | CAISDRDDQPQHF
TRBJ2-5 | - | TRBV11-1 | few | TGTGCCAGCAGCTACCGGGACCTAGGCGGCCAAGAGACCCAGTACTTC | CASSYRDLGGQETQYF
TRBJ1-1 | - | TRBV5-1 | - | TGCGCCAGCAGCTTGGAACCGGCCATGAACACTGAAGCTTTCTTT | CASSLEPAMNTEAFF
TRBJ2-5 | - | TRBV12-3/TRBV12-4 | - | TGTGCCAGCAGTACGGACGGAAAAACTGCGGAGACCCAGTACTTC | CASSTDGKTAETQYF
TRBJ2-1 | - | TRBV7-2 | - | TGTGCCAGCAGCTTGGCGGCTAGCTCCCGACCTAATGAGCAGTTCTTC | CASSLAASSRPNEQFF
TRBJ2-4 | - | TRBV7-9 | few | TGTGCCAGCAGCTACGGGGCTGGCGTGGCCAAAAACATTCAGTACTTC | CASSYGAGVAKNIQYF
TRBJ2-1 | - | TRBV10-3 | - | TGTGCCATCACTAGACGTCTGGCACCTACCCCGTGGAATGAGCAGTTCTTC | CAITRRLAPTPWNEQFF
TRBJ2-3 | - | TRBV9 | - | TGTGCCAGCAGCGTAGACTCAGATACGCAGTATTTT | CASSVDSDTQYF
TRBJ1-6 | - | TRBV5-1 | - | TGCGCCAGCAGCCCGGGACTCCTCGTGAATTCACCCCTCCACTTT | CASSPGLLVNSPLHF
TRBJ2-6 | - | TRBV7-8 | - | TGTGCCAGCAGCTTACTTGGGTTGAGCTCTGGGGCCAACGTCCTGACTTTC | CASSLLGLSSGANVLTF
TRBJ2-7 | - | TRBV9 | few | TGTGCCAGCAGCGTAGGGGGTCCCCCCTACGAGCAGTACTTC | CASSVGGPPYEQYF
TRBJ1-3 | - | TRBV5-1 | - | TGCGCCAGCAGCTTGATGGGGGGCTCTGGAAACACCATATATTTT | CASSLMGGSGNTIYF
TRBJ2-7 | - | TRBV5-1 | few | TGCGCCAGCAGCTTGTGGGCCGGGAATAACTACGAGCAGTACTTC | CASSLWAGNNYEQYF
TRBJ1-2 | TRBD1 | TRBV29-1 | - | TGCAGCGTTGTACAGGGGGCCAACTATGGCTACACCTTC | CSVVQGANYGYTF
TRBJ2-7 | - | TRBV2 | - | TGTGCCAGCAGTGCATGGGCGGAATTGTACTTC | CASSAWAELYF
TRBJ1-1 | - | TRBV5-1 | few | TGCGCCAGCAGCTTGGCCAGGAGCATGAACACTGAAGCTTTCTTT | CASSLARSMNTEAFF
TRBJ2-5 | TRBD1 | TRBV20-1 | - | TGCAGTGCCCGGGGGACAGGGAGGGGGAGAGAGACCCAGTACTTC | CSARGTGRGRETQYF
TRBJ1-5 | TRBD1 | TRBV5-8 | - | TGTGCCAGCAGCGTGACAGGGGATCGCAATCAGCCCCAGCATTTT | CASSVTGDRNQPQHF
TRBJ2-4 | - | TRBV27 | few | TGTGCCAGCAGTGCCTTAAACAGGTCCCCAAACCAGTACTTC | CASSALNRSPNQYF
TRBJ2-5 | - | TRBV7-2 | few | TGTGCCAGCAGCTTAGAACCAGCCGATGAGACCCAGTACTTC | CASSLEPADETQYF
TRBJ1-2 | TRBD1 | TRBV5-6 | few | TGTGCCAGCAGCGTCGGGACAGGGGGCTTTCACTATGGCTACACCTTC | CASSVGTGGFHYGYTF
TRBJ1-1 | TRBD1 | TRBV7-2 | - | TGTGCCAGCAGGCCACCCCGGGACAGGGTGTCTGAAGCTTTCTTT | CASRPPRDRVSEAFF
TRBJ2-5 | - | TRBV4-3 | - | TGCGCCAGCAGCCAGTCGACGAGCGGTGGGGAGACCCAGTACTTC | CASSQSTSGGETQYF
TRBJ1-1 | - | TRBV5-1 | - | TGCGCCAGCAGCTTGGAGGGAGGGAACACTGAAGCTCTCTTT | CASSLEGGNTEALF
TRBJ1-1 | TRBD1 | TRBV12-3/TRBV12-4 | - | TGTGCCAGCAGTGGGGGGGCCGTGGGGGACAGGGGTGAAGCTTTCTTT | CASSGGAVGDRGEAFF
TRBJ2-1 | TRBD2 | TRBV25-1 | few | TGTGCCAGCAGTGATTCTGACGGACTAGCGGGGTTTGAGGAGCAGTTCTTC | CASSDSDGLAGFEEQFF
TRBJ2-5 | - | TRBV12-3/TRBV12-4 | few | TGTGCCAGCAGCCTCGGACTCACCTTGGACTTC | CASSLGLTLDF
TRBJ1-5 | TRBD1 | TRBV19 | - | TGTGCCAGTAGTCCTCACAGGGGGTCGGCCAATCAGCCCCAGCATTTT | CASSPHRGSANQPQHF
TRBJ1-5 | - | TRBV6-1 | - | TGTGCCAGCAGTGGTCTCCACAATCAGCCCCAGCATTTT | CASSGLHNQPQHF
TRBJ1-5 | - | TRBV15 | - | TGTGCCACCAGCAGAGTGGTGACAGTCGGTAATCAGCCCCAGCATTTT | CATSRVVTVGNQPQHF
TRBJ2-1 | - | TRBV11-3 | - | TGTGCCAGCAGCTTAGAACAGCAACCCTACAATGAGCAGTTCTTC | CASSLEQQPYNEQFF
TRBJ2-4 | - | TRBV20-1 | few | TGCAGTGCTAGGAGCCATCGCCTAGCCAAAAACATTCAGTACTTC | CSARSHRLAKNIQYF
TRBJ2-7 | - | TRBV12-3/TRBV12-4 | few | TGTGCCAGCAGTTTTGAACGGGGGGCTCCCTACGAGCAGTACTTC | CASSFERGAPYEQYF
TRBJ2-1 | TRBD2 | TRBV20-1 | many | TGCAGTGCTAGGCTCTTCCGCCCGGGACTAGCGGGGGAGAATGAGCAGTTCTTC | CSARLFRPGLAGENEQFF
TRBJ2-2 | - | TRBV20-1 | - | TGCAGTGCGAGGGCAGGGAGTACCGGGGAGCTGTTTTTT | CSARAGSTGELFF
TRBJ2-3 | - | TRBV4-1 | - | TGCGCCAGCAGCCAAGATCCGGCCCCCAACGCAGATACGCAGTATTTT | CASSQDPAPNADTQYF
TRBJ1-1 | - | TRBV7-9 | few | TGTGCCAGCAGCTTATCGGATCTGGGTTGGACTGAAGCTTTCTTT | CASSLSDLGWTEAFF
TRBJ2-7 | - | TRBV5-1 | - | TGCGCCAGCGCCCGGAGCGCGGCATACGAGCAGTACTTC | CASARSAAYEQYF
TRBJ2-1 | TRBD1 | TRBV3-1 | once | TGTGCCAGCAGCCAGGACAGGGTTTTGGCCTCGACCCCCAATGAGCAGTTCTTC | CASSQDRVLASTPNEQFF
TRBJ2-1 | TRBD2 | TRBV6-1 | few | TGTGCCAGCAGCGCCACCCGGGGGGGCTCTCTCAATGAGCAGTTCTTC | CASSATRGGSLNEQFF
TRBJ2-1 | - | TRBV5-6 | once | TGTGCCAGCAGCTTGGTTTGGTACCCCCACAATGAGCAGTTCTTC | CASSLVWYPHNEQFF
TRBJ1-1 | TRBD1 | TRBV4-2 | few | TGTGCCAGCAGCCACAATACAGGGGGCTTGGGGACTGAAGCTTTCTTT | CASSHNTGGLGTEAFF
TRBJ1-5 | - | TRBV18 | - | TGTGCCAGCTCACCACTAAGGCGGCTCGATCAGCCCCAGCATTTT | CASSPLRRLDQPQHF
TRBJ2-7 | TRBD1 | TRBV20-1 | - | TGCAGTGCTCGCCGAGGACAGGGGTTCTACGAGCAGTACTTC | CSARRGQGFYEQYF
TRBJ2-1 | TRBD1 | TRBV28 | few | TGTGCCAGCAGCCGGACAGGCCTGGACAATGAGCAGTTCTTC | CASSRTGLDNEQFF